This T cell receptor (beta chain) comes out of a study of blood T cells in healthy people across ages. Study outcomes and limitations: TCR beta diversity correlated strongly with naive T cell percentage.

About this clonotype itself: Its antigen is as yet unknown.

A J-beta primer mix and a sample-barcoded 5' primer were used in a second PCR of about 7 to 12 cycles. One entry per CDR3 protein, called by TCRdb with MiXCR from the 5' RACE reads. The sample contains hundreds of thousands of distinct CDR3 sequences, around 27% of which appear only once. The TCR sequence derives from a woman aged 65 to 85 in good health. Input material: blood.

The CDR3 DNA follows: TGCGCCAGCAGCCAAGCACGGTCTATTTATAATGAAAAACTGTTTTTT. Amino acids: CASSQARSIYNEKLFF. This chain links TRBV4-3 with TRBJ1-4; no clear D gene. Trimming left V 1 base short and J 4 bases short, with 13 bases between. The CDR3 extends over 16 amino acids. Germline V gene data show CDR1 as LGHNA and CDR2 as YSLEER.